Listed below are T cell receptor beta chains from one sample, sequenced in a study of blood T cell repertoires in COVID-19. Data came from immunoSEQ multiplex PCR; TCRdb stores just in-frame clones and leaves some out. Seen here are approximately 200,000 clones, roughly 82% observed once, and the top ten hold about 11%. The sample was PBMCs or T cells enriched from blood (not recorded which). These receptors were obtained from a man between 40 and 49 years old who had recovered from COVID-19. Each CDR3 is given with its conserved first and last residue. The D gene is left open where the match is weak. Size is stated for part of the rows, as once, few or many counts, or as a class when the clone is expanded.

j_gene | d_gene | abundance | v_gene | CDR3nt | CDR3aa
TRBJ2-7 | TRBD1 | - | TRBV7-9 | TGTGCCAGCAGCTTGGGACAGGATAGCTACGAGCAGTACTTC | CASSLGQDSYEQYF
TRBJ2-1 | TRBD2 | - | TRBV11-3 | TGTGCCAGCAGCCGCGCCGGGGGGAATGAGCAGTTCTTC | CASSRAGGNEQFF
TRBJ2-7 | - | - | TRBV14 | TGTGCCAGCAGCCAAGGAATGCAGGCCGCCTACGAGCAGTACTTC | CASSQGMQAAYEQYF
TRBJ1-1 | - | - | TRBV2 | TGTGCCACCCGGGGGATGATGAACACTGAAGCTTTCTTT | CATRGMMNTEAFF
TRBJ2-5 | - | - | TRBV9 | TGTGCCAGCAGCGTAGCTCTTTTCCGGGGTCCTTACAACCAAGAGACCCAGTACTTC | CASSVALFRGPYNQETQYF
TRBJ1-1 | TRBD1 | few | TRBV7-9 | TGTGCCAGCAGCCTAATCGGGACAGGGGAGGCTGAAGCTTTCTTT | CASSLIGTGEAEAFF
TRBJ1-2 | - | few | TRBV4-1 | TGCGCCAGCAGCCAAGGTGCCGGGTTGGGCTATGGCTACACCTTC | CASSQGAGLGYGYTF
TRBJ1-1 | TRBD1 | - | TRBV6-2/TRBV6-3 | TGTGCCAGCAGCAGACAGGGGGGGGCCGCGAGCACTGAAGCTTTCTTT | CASSRQGGAASTEAFF
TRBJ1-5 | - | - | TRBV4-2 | TGTGCCAGCAGCCAAGAATCGACAGTGAATCAGCCCCAGCATTTT | CASSQESTVNQPQHF
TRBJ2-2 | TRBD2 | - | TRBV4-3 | TGCGCCAGCAGCCAGGGGGGGACTAGCGTCCTCACCGGGGAGCTGTTTTTT | CASSQGGTSVLTGELFF
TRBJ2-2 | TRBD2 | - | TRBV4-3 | TGCGCCAGCAGCCGTACGGCCGGCGGGAGAGCGAACACCGGGGAGCTGTTTTTT | CASSRTAGGRANTGELFF
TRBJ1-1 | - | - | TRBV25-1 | TGTGCCAGCAGTTTCCCGGGACACGGGGCGAGCACTGAAGCTTTCTTT | CASSFPGHGASTEAFF
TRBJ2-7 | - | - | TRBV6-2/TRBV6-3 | TGTGCCAGCAGTTACTCGCCGGAGGGGCGCTGGTACGAGCAGTACTTC | CASSYSPEGRWYEQYF
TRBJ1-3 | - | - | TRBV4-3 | TGCGCCAGCAGCCAAGATTTGGGAGTCAATCGTGCCGGAAACACCATATATTTT | CASSQDLGVNRAGNTIYF
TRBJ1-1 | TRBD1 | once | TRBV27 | TGTGCCAGCAGTTCCCCCGCGAACAGGGGAGTCACTGAAGCTTTCTTT | CASSSPANRGVTEAFF
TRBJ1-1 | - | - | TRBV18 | TGTGCCAGCTCACCATTTTCGTACACTGAAGCTTTCTTT | CASSPFSYTEAFF
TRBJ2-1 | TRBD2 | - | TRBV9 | TGTGCCAGCAGCGTGGGACTAGCGGTCGTCAATGAGCAGTTCTTC | CASSVGLAVVNEQFF
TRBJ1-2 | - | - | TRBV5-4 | TGTGCCAGCAGAGCCTCAGGGGAGGGTCTTAACTATGGCTACACCTTC | CASRASGEGLNYGYTF
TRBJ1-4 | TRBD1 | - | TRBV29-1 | TGCAGCGTTCTGGGACAGGGGATAGGGGAAAAACTGTTTTTT | CSVLGQGIGEKLFF
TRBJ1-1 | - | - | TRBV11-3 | TGTGCCAGCAGCTTAGGGGCAGGGGATTGGGACACTGAAGCTTTCTTT | CASSLGAGDWDTEAFF
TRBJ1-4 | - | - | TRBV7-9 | TGTGCCAGCAGCCCCCGCAGGGTTGCTAATGAAAAACTGTTTTTT | CASSPRRVANEKLFF
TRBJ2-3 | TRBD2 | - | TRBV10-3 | TGTGCCATCAGGGGCCGGGGAGCGGGGCTGGCAGATACGCAGTATTTT | CAIRGRGAGLADTQYF
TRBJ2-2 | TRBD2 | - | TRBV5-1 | TGCGCCAGCAGCTTGTACCCCGCCGTCGTGAGCGGGATTCAGGACACCGGGGAGCTGTTTTTT | CASSLYPAVVSGIQDTGELFF
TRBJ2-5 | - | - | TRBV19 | TGTGCCAGTAGTACCGGACAGCAAGAGACCCAGTACTTC | CASSTGQQETQYF
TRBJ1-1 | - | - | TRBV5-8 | TGTGCCAGCAGCTTGGCTGGACAGCGTCACGCGGCGGGAGCTTTCTTT | CASSLAGQRHAAGAFF
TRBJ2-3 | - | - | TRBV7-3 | TGTGCCAGCAGCACTACCCCCACAGATACGCAGTATTTT | CASSTTPTDTQYF
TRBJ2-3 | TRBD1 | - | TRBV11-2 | TGTGCCAGCAGCTCCCCCTCCCAGGGGGTGGATACGCAGTATTTT | CASSSPSQGVDTQYF
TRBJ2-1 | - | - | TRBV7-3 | TGTGCCAGCAGCTTATTCTCTGGCGCGGGCTCCTACAATGAGCAGTTCTTC | CASSLFSGAGSYNEQFF
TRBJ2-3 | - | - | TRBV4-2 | TGTGCCAGCAGCCCGACAGAACTGAGCACAGATACGCAGTATTTT | CASSPTELSTDTQYF
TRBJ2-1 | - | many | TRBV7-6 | TGTGCCAGCAGCTTGTCTAGGGGCGAGCAGTTCTTC | CASSLSRGEQFF
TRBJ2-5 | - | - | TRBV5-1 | TGCGCCAGCAGCGACTTGCAGGGAGGAGAGACCCAGTACTTC | CASSDLQGGETQYF
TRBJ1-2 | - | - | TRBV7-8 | TGTGCCAGCAGCCCTGCAAGGGAGGCTGATGGCTACACCTTC | CASSPAREADGYTF
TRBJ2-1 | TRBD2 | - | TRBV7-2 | TGTGCCAGCAGCTTCAAGCGGGAGGGCCAAAATGAGCAGTTCTTC | CASSFKREGQNEQFF
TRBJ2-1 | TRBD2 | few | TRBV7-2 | TGTGCCAGCAGCCCTATAGCGGGAGTAGGCAATGAGCAGTTCTTC | CASSPIAGVGNEQFF
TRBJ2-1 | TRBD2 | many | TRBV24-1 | TGTGCCACCAGTGATTTTACGACTAGCGGGAGGGTGAATGAGCAGTTCTTC | CATSDFTTSGRVNEQFF
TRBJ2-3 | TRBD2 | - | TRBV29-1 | TGCAGCGTCGCCCTAGCGGGAGGGCCTGATACGCAGTATTTT | CSVALAGGPDTQYF
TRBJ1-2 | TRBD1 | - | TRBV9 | TGTGCCAGCACCCCAGGGACAGGCCTTTATGGCTACACCTTC | CASTPGTGLYGYTF
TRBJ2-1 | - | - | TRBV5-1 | TGCGCCAGCAGCTTTGGGCAGGGGCTTTACAATGAGCAGTTCTTC | CASSFGQGLYNEQFF
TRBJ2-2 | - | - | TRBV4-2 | TGTGCCAGCAGCCCTAACACCGGGGAGCTGTTTTTT | CASSPNTGELFF
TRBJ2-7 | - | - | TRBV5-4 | TGTGCCAGTCGACGACAGGGAGGTAGCTACGAGCAGTACTTC | CASRRQGGSYEQYF
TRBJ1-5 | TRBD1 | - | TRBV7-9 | TGTGCCAGCAGCCTCAGGGGGACAGAGTATCAGCCCCAGCATTTT | CASSLRGTEYQPQHF
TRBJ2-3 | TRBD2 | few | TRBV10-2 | TGCGCCAGCAGTGAAAGAGCGGGAGGGCCAAGGGATACGCAGTATTTT | CASSERAGGPRDTQYF
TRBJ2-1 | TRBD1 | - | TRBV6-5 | TGTGCCAGCAGTACGACAGGGGGAATATACAATGAGCAGTTCTTC | CASSTTGGIYNEQFF
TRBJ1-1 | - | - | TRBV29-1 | TGCAGCGTTGCCCATACTGAAGCTTTCTTT | CSVAHTEAFF
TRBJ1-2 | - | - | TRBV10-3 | TGTGCCATCACGGGCAGGGAAAACTATGGCTACACCTTC | CAITGRENYGYTF
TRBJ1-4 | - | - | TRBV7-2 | TGTGCCAGCAGCGATCGGGGGGCTGTAACTAATGAAAAACTGTTTTTT | CASSDRGAVTNEKLFF